The sequence of this T cell receptor (beta chain) was determined in a study of cytomegalovirus exposure and HLA in healthy donors (dated 2017 in TCRdb). For context, the study as a whole: According to an earlier analysis of around 600 of the donors, about 179 million T cells yielded over 90 million unique TCR beta sequences and less than 300 Gb of sequence data. Approximately 300 gigabases of sequencing data and approximately 85 million unique TCR sequences were included in an early release covering over 600 HLA-typed donors. The genetic ancestry cluster associated with self-reported Caucasian donors included 65% to 90% of the roughly 400 genotyped donors. The aim of the study was to test whether cataloging public T cell receptors could identify signatures of past pathogen exposure. Using immunosequencing, the study profiled T cell repertoires from around 680 subjects and related those repertoires to cytomegalovirus serostatus. Along with the roughly 610-subject first cohort, a separate validation cohort of over a hundred different subjects was used. To predict cytomegalovirus infection status, the study combined high-throughput TCR immunosequencing, statistical association of individual TCRs with disease status, and machine learning. To study patterns of TCR occurrence, a later analysis re-analyzed previously published TCR beta repertoires from more than 550 donors and added high-resolution HLA genotyping. The later analysis used no new phenotypic data to find candidate immune exposures, relying instead on TCR beta sequences and their occurrence across donors. An earlier analysis of about 620 of the donors applied high-throughput TCR beta sequencing to assess whether each TCR beta V gene segment acted as functional or pseudogenic. Alongside the repertoire data, information on donor age, sex, ethnicity and CMV serostatus was compiled. A later genetic analysis took genome-wide SNP genotypes for about 55% of the 666 donors and used that subset as a discovery cohort. Every discovery cohort repertoire had been produced on one sequencing platform. Class I and class II HLA loci were covered by the typing at four-digit resolution. The number of typed donors differed by locus: roughly 629-640 for A, B, C, DRB1 and DQB1; approximately 530 for DQA1; about 600 for DPA1; and some 430 for DPB1. Four to six DR-DQ haplotypes were handled as single units for association and clustering because linkage in the cohort was strong. On average, 235,054 unique TCR beta nucleotide sequences were sequenced per donor among about 400 genotyped donors of the cohort, with about 19% of those sequences being non-productive. Broader findings and caveats from the paper: A cluster of highly shared sequence variants was judged likely to represent a technical artifact of the sequencing pipeline. The classifier was reported to diagnose cytomegalovirus status with high specificity and sensitivity in both the original cohort and the validation cohort. Because counts were too low, roughly 17 rarely observed V segments, including chromosome 9 orphons, were left out of the earlier analysis of some 600 of the donors. A later analysis reported that several top co-occurrence clusters appeared linked to parvovirus B19, influenza, CMV and Epstein-Barr virus. When HLA alleles, especially DR and DQ, strongly co-occurred, attributing TCR associations to individual alleles was difficult. CMV serostatus was the only immune exposure information available for the cohort. It was suggested by the authors that the approach could potentially be generalized to other disease states and immunological phenotypes. A further reported finding was that TCR beta sequences accurately predicted the HLA-A and HLA-B alleles for most subjects in the first cohort. Linkage disequilibrium might explain the correlated functional status among segregating V segments, but an unknown experimental factor could not be ruled out. Some IMGT-functional V segments, including TRBV6-2 and TRBV6-3, could not be told apart with the 87-base-pair reads, so those segments were excluded. Broadly in line with IMGT annotations, most TCR beta V segments showed up in productive rearrangements about 90% or about 30% of the time in an earlier analysis of a few hundred of the donors. A few of the identified cytomegalovirus-associated TCR beta chains were confirmed in vitro to be specific for cytomegalovirus antigens. In this cohort, only TCR beta chains were sequenced, and detectable features were limited by the absence of alpha or paired-chain data. At a false discovery rate of 0.05, a later analysis linked around 17,000 TCR beta sequences to specific HLA alleles. In a later genetic analysis, fewer N-insertions in productive TCRs were reported among donors in an Asian-associated ancestry cluster than the roughly 710-donor mean. The study gave a list of under 200 TCR beta chains associated with cytomegalovirus. Because some donors lacked HLA typing at each locus, the association tests relied only on the typed subset. In a later analysis, TCR association rates were found to vary across HLA loci, with the most associated TCRs seen for DRB1 alleles and the fewest for HLA-C alleles. In a later analysis, most CMV-associated TCR beta chains were found to appear HLA-restricted, with HLA associations seemingly driven largely by CMV exposure. Roughly uniform sequencing depth across donors was assumed in presence/absence analyses, although this assumption may not hold. Compared with equally common non-associated chains, HLA-associated TCR beta chains in a later analysis were more clonally expanded and had lower generation probabilities. V-gene and J-gene trimming of TCR beta chains was associated with a missense DCLRE1C variant in a later genetic analysis, and the association was replicated in an independent cohort. Across donors, most TCR sequences were observed very rarely, whereas some public TCRs were present in many individuals.

V gives up 1 base and J gives up 6 bases, and the segment between their germline ends measures 15 bases. CDR1 and CDR2 are read off the germline V gene as MGHRA and YSYEKL. Measured from the cysteine to the phenylalanine, the CDR3 is 15 residues long. Solely the CDR3 DNA is kept, with 45 bases framed from the first base. On this clone itself: The antigen it recognizes is unknown. Per-nucleotide qualities are absent, and no much larger clonotype sits a single base away.

The library was generated by the immunoSEQ multiplex PCR assay. The multiplex PCR relied on a mix of 60 forward primers for TCR Vbeta segments and 13 reverse primers for TCR Jbeta segments. Amplification of the CDR3 region of rearranged TCR beta genes was performed with a multiplex PCR assay on genomic DNA. On the Illumina HiSeq System, the amplified TCR beta libraries were sequenced as 87-base-pair reads. In the authors' own workflow: Across the 500 to 750 repertoires, a later analysis counted tens of millions of unique TCR beta chains, some 11 million of which were shared by at least two donors. Raw reads were error-corrected and collapsed into unique sequences with a nearest-neighbor algorithm that merged closely related sequences to remove PCR and sequencing errors. Alignment of CDR3 sequences to IMGT reference sequences was used to assign V, D and J gene segments. Each retained sequence needed at least a six-nucleotide match to both a V gene segment and a J gene segment. Rearrangements were called productive when the CDR3 lacked stop codons and stayed in frame with V and J; all others were non-productive. Following IMGT convention, CDR3 was defined as the stretch from the second conserved V-encoded cysteine up to the conserved J-encoded phenylalanine. Sequences without an unambiguous match to a single V gene segment were excluded from the earlier analysis of several hundred of the donors. An earlier analysis of some 500 of the donors classified V segments as functional when productive rearrangements were above 56.7% and as segregating when the standard deviation between donors was above 5%. A statistical classification framework was built to diagnose cytomegalovirus status from the catalog of TCR beta chain sequences. A later analysis assigned V and J genes by comparing TCR nucleotide sequences with IMGT/GENE-DB human TR gene sequences. A later analysis assigned CDR3 sequences and most-parsimonious VDJ recombination scenarios with the TCRdist pipeline. In a later analysis, every TCR beta chain was defined by the combination of its CDR3 amino acid sequence and its V-gene family, and reads without a unique V-gene family were dropped. To address suspected cross-contamination and a sequencing artifact, a later analysis removed approximately 590 highly shared, low-generation-probability nucleotide sequences. In a later analysis, a clonal expansion index for each public chain was calculated from normalized within-repertoire ranks of inferred template counts. In a later analysis, generation probabilities were computed using a VDJ recombination model fitted to out-of-frame rearrangements, and the results were checked against IGoR. In a later analysis, TCR-TCR, TCR-HLA and TCR-CMV co-occurrence was scored with hypergeometric tests, and a repertoire-size bias correction was applied to TCR pairs. False discovery rates were estimated in a later analysis by permuting HLA or CMV assignments 20 times. In a later analysis, co-occurring TCRs were grouped using DBSCAN, and TCRdist sequence similarity was added for clustering within HLA-allele-positive subsets. Repertoires with fewer than 30,000 or more than 120,000 public chains were left out of co-occurrence clustering, as were five repertoires with anomalous nucleotide sharing. As stored in TCRdb, this immuneACCESS dataset retains in-frame rearrangements with V and J assigned. A fraction of the clones does not appear; measured against another copy, unresolved V genes explain less than half of the discrepancy, and the remainder lacks a known reason. V, J and clone size are taken as reported in that table, and D and trimming were inferred from the DNA itself. In this sample the table shows around 180,000 clones, roughly 71% of which occur a single time. About 1.6% of the sample rests with the top ten.

The cohort consisted of hundreds of healthy bone marrow donors. At the time of sampling, every cohort member was nominally healthy, though immune exposures that went unrecorded were likely present. The donor was CMV seronegative and belonged to the group of roughly 330 seronegative cohort members. A peripheral blood sample was collected from each donor, and TCR beta sequencing was performed on peripheral blood mononuclear cells. Genomic DNA extraction from the blood cell samples was performed with the Qiagen DNeasy Blood Extraction Kit. The TCR sequence derives from a girl between 5 and 17 years old in good health and CMV-seronegative. The chain links TRBV4-1 with TRBJ1-1; the D gene is perhaps TRBD1, from 5 matching bases. The specimen sequenced was PBMCs. The CDR3 region has the sequence CASSQGAGRRAEAFF. The nucleotide sequence is given as TGCGCCAGCAGCCAAGGGGCAGGGCGGAGGGCTGAAGCTTTCTTT.